The present entry profiles one T cell receptor (beta chain) with its context. It has no known antigen specificity. Within one base of it there is no much larger clone, and no base qualities were kept. V sheds 0 bases and J sheds 1 base, leaving 13 bases between their ends. CDR1 and CDR2 are read off the germline V gene (reference sequence) as LGHDT and YNNKEL. Including cysteine and phenylalanine, the CDR3 has 16 amino acids. This entry keeps only the CDR3 DNA: 48 bases, framed from base 1. The sample belongs to a study of blood T cell repertoires in COVID-19 (dated by TCRdb to the early 2020s). In terms of the full investigation: Samples from collaborators originated in the United States, Italy and Spain and spanned both the acute and convalescent phases of COVID-19. Subjects who had been exposed to COVID-19, were actively infected with it, or had recovered from it provided the deeply sampled blood TCRbeta repertoires that made up the dataset. The repertoires were released in a freely available public database intended as a resource for research on the immune response to SARS-CoV-2. The material from the prospective study consisted of cDNA or gDNA derived from T cells, B-cell-depleted T cells, or PBMCs. HLA class I and class II types, where available, came from metadata supplied by the sample provider rather than from assay-based typing. The samples were drawn from two sources: the first 160 participants of the ongoing ImmuneRACE study, and some 1,300 subjects contributed by 6 global collaborators. The sample metadata nearly always contained a de-identified subject ID, COVID-19 status, age in years and sex. The paper as a whole reports these results and caveats: Clinical and demographic metadata were provided uncurated, with the amount varying by source and participant.

TCRbeta CDR3 regions were amplified from genomic DNA using the immunoSEQ Assay, a bias-controlled multiplex PCR. Regarding the original processing steps: The number of nucleated cells in each sample was estimated from the amplification of reference gene primers within the assay. To quantify the absolute abundance of each unique TCRbeta CDR3 rearrangement, sequence reads were collapsed and filtered. For each sample, productive Simpson clonality was calculated by taking the square root of Simpson's diversity index across productive rearrangements. TCRdb mirrors the immuneACCESS table, restricted to in-frame sequences. Some clones are absent from its copies; in checked studies, under half trace to an unresolved V gene, and the reason for the others is unknown. The V and J calls and the clone size are those of that table, but D and trimming were determined from the DNA. For this sample there are about 15,000 clones; approximately 90% appear just once. The ten largest clones represent 3.5% to 5% of the sample.

Whole blood was collected in K2EDTA tubes by collaborating institutions according to the institutions' own protocols. For TCRbeta analysis, collaborators shipped samples in one of three forms: frozen whole blood, isolated PBMCs, or DNA extracted from either of those sample types. Sequencing was carried out using peripheral blood. The TCR originated in a man between 60 and 70 years old with active COVID-19. The chain is assembled from TRBV3-1 (or the pseudogene TRBV3-2) and TRBJ2-7; no D segment can be confidently identified. This receptor carries the CDR3 CASSQDRVIGSYEQYF. Here is the DNA: TGTGCCAGCAGCCAAGATAGAGTTATCGGGTCCTACGAGCAGTACTTC.